The subject of this entry is one T cell receptor beta chain. The antigen remains undetermined. The data stem from a study of cytomegalovirus exposure and HLA in healthy donors. Overall study findings and caveats: About 87% or about 30% of the time was how often most TCR beta V segments were productive, according to an earlier analysis.

The PCR had 60 Vbeta and 13 Jbeta primers. Method: immunoSEQ multiplex PCR; TCRdb's copy keeps in-frame clones and lacks some. The data contain around 100,000 clones, about 77% of them singletons. This CDR3 spans 15 amino acids. Germline V lookup: CDR1 LNHDA, CDR2 SQIVND (reference sequence). Trimming removed 5 bases at V and 1 base at J, with 14 bases between. While unrecorded immune exposures were likely, the donors were nominally healthy when sampled. This receptor was taken from a woman under 40 in good health and CMV-seropositive. The sample consisted of PBMCs. V gene TRBV19 combines with J gene TRBJ1-2; TRBD1 is a possible D gene (5 bases). Here the CDR3 reads CASSSQGTVNYGYTF. CDR3 nucleotides: TGTGCCAGTAGTTCTCAGGGCACCGTTAACTATGGCTACACCTTC.